This T cell receptor (beta chain) was found in a study of spatial heterogeneity in lung cancer. Whole-study context: Detection consistently captured more beta-chain sequences than alpha-chain sequences. Whole-study findings and limits: Approximately 7.1% of tumor T cells for alpha chains and approximately 13% for beta chains were estimated to be covered. Intratumoral expanded alpha and beta TCR counts were found to track tumor mutation counts. Of the expanded TCRs, ubiquitous and regional counts tracked the counts of ubiquitous and regional nonsynonymous mutations, respectively.

TCRdb passed the 5' RACE reads through MiXCR, listing each CDR3 protein once. The sample consists of thousands of distinct CDR3 sequences, about 17% of them appearing once. With respect to this clonotype: Its specificity is not known.

Described time point: sample taken at primary tumor resection. Unsorted whole RNA of tumor, nontumor lung or frozen PBMC was sequenced. V lost 4 bases to trimming and J lost 4 bases, with 14 bases between them. This CDR3 comprises 14 residues. CDR1 and CDR2 (germline): SGHRS, YFSETQ. This chain joins TRBV5-1 and TRBJ1-1; TRBD1 is a possible D gene (5 bases). Here the sequenced sample was lung tumor tissue, taken at surgery. The receptor was derived from a male donor with early-stage non-small cell lung cancer. CDR3 in amino acids: CASSGLGGGTEAFF. CDR3 bases: TGCGCCAGCAGCGGCCTCGGGGGAGGCACTGAAGCTTTCTTT.